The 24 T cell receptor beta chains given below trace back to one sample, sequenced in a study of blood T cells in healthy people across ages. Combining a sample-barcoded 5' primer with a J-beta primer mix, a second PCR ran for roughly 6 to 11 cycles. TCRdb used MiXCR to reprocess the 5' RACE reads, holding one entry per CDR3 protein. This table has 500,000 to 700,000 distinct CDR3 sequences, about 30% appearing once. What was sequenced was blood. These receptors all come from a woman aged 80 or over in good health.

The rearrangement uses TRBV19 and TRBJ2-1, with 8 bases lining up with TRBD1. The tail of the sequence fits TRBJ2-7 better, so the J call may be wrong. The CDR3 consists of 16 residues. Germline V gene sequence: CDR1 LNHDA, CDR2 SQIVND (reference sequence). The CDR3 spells CASSIRTGSTYNEQYF. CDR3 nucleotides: TGTGCCAGTAGTATAAGGACAGGGAGTACCTACAATGAGCAGTACTTC.

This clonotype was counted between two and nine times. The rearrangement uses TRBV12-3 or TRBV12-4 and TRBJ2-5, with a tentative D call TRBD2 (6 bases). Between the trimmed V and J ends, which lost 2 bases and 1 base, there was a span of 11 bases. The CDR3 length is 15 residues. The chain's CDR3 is CASSLSGAAQETQYF. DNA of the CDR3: TGTGCCAGCAGTTTATCGGGAGCGGCCCAAGAGACCCAGTACTTC.

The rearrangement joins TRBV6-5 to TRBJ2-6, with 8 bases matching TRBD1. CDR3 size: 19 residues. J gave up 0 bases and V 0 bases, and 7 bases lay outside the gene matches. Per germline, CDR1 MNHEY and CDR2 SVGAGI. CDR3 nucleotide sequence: TGTGCCAGCAGTTACTCAATCGGACAGGGATCCTCTGGGGCCAACGTCCTGACTTTC. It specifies CASSYSIGQGSSGANVLTF.

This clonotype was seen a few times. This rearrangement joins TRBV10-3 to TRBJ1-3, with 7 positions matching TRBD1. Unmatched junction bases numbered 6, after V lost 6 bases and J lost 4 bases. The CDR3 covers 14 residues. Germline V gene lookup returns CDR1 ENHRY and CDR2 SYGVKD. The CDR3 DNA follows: TGTGCCATCAGGGACTGGGACAGAGGAAACACCATATATTTT. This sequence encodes CAIRDWDRGNTIYF.

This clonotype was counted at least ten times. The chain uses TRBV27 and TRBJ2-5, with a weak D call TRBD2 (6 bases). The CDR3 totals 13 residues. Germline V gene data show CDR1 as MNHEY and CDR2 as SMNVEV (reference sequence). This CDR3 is CPGGGRGQETQYF. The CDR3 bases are TGTCCCGGCGGAGGGAGAGGTCAAGAGACCCAGTACTTC.

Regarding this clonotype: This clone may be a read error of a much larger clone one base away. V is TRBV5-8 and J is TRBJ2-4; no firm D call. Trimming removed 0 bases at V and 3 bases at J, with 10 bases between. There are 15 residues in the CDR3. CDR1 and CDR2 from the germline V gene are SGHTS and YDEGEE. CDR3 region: CASSLDVANKNIQYF. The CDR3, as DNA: TGTGCCAGCAGCTTGGATGTGGCCAACAAAAACATTCAGTACTTC.

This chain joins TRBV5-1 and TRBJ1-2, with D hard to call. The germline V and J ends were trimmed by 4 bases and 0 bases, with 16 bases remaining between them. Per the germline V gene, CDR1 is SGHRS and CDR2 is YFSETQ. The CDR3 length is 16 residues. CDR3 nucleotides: TGCGCCAGCAGCACAAACCAGGACGGATCTAACTATGGCTACACCTTC. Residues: CASSTNQDGSNYGYTF. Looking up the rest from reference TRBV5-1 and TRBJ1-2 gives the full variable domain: KAGVTQTPRYLIKTRGQQVTLSCSPISGHRSVSWYQQTPGQGLQFLFEYFSETQRNKGNFPGRFSGRQFSNSRSEMNVSTLELGDSALYLCASSTNQDGSNYGYTFGSGTRLTVV.

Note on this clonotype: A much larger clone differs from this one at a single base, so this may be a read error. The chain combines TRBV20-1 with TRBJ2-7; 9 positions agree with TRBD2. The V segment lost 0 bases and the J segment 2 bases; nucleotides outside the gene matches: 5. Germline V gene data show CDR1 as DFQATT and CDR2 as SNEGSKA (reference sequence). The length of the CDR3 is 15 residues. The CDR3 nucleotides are TGCAGTGCTAGAGATAGGCGGGGGGGTACCTACGAGCAGTACTTC. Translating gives CSARDRRGGTYEQYF.

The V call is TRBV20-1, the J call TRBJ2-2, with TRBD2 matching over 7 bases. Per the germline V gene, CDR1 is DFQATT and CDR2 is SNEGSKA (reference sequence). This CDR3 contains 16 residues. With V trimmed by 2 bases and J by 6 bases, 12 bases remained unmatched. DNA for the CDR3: TGCAGTGCTAGAAAATCGGGACGGGGGGACTCCGGGGAGCTGTTTTTT. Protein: CSARKSGRGDSGELFF.

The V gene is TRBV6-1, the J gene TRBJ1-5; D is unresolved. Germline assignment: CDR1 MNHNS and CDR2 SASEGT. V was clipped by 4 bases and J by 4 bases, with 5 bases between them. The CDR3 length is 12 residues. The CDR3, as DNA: TGTGCCAGCAGTGTACAGAATCAGCCCCAGCATTTT. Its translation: CASSVQNQPQHF.

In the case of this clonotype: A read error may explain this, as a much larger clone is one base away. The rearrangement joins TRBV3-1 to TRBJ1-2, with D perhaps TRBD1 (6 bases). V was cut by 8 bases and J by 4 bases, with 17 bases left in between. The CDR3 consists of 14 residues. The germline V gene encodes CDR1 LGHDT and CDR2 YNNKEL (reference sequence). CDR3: CASGAKGVGYGYTF. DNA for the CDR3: TGTGCCAGCGGCGCAAAGGGGGTAGGCTATGGCTACACCTTC.

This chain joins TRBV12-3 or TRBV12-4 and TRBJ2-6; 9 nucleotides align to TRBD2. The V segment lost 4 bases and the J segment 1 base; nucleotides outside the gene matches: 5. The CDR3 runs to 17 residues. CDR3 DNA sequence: TGTGCCAGCAGTTATCTTACTAGCGGGTCTGGGGCCAACGTCCTGACTTTC. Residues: CASSYLTSGSGANVLTF.

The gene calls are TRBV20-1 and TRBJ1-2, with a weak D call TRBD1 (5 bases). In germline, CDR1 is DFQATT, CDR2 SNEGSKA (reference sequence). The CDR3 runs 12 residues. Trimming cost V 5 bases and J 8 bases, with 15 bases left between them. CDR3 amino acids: CSAVKGVGGYTF. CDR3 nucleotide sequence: TGCAGTGCTGTTAAAGGGGTGGGGGGCTACACCTTC.

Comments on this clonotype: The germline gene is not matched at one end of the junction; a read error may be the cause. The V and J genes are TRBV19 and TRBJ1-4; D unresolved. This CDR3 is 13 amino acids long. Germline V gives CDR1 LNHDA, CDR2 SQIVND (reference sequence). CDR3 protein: CASINSPNEKLFF. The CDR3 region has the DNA TGTGCCAGTATTAACAGCCCTAATGAAAAGCTGTTTTTT.

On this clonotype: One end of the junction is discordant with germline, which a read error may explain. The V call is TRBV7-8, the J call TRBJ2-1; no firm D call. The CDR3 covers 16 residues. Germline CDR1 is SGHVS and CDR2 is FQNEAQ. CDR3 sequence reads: CAGSSDGPLPSHEQFF. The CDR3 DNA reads TGTGCCGGCAGCTCCGACGGGCCTTTACCGTCACATGAGCAGTTCTTC.

The CDR3 nucleotides are TGCGCCAGCAGCCGTCAAGCGGGGTACACAGATACGCAGTATTTT. Protein product: CASSRQAGYTDTQYF. This chain links TRBV4-3 with TRBJ2-3; the match to TRBD2 covers 7 bases. J was trimmed by 2 bases and V by 4 bases; bases with no gene match: 6. The CDR3 extends over 15 amino acids. CDR1 is LGHNA, CDR2 YSLEER, per germline.

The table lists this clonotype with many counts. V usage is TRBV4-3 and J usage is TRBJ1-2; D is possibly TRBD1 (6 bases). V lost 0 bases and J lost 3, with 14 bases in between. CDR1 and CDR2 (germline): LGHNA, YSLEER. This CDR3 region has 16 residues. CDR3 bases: TGCGCCAGCAGCCAAGATGCCGGGGGCGATTACTATGGCTACACCTTC. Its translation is CASSQDAGGDYYGYTF.

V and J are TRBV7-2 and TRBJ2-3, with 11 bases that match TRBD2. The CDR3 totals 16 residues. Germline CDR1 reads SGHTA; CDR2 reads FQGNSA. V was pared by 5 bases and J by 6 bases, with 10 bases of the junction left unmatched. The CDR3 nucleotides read TGTGCCAGCAGCCAGGGTAGCGGGGGGGTCGGGGATACGCAGTATTTT. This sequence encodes CASSQGSGGVGDTQYF.

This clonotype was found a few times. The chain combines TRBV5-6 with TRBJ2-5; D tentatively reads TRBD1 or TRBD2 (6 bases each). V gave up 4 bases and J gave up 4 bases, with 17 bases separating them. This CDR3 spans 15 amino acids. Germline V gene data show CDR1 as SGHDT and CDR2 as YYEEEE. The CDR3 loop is CASSPGTRGAETQYF. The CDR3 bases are TGTGCCAGCAGCCCCGGGACAAGGGGGGCAGAGACCCAGTACTTC.

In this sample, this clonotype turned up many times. The CDR3 region is CASSQEPSRNYGYTF. In nucleotides, the CDR3 is TGCGCCAGCAGCCAAGAGCCCAGCCGCAACTATGGCTACACCTTC. The chain employs TRBV4-1 and TRBJ1-2; D remains ambiguous. The CDR3 totals 15 residues. Germline V gene sequence: CDR1 MGHRA, CDR2 YSYEKL. V lost 0 bases and J 2 bases, leaving 10 bases between the germline ends.

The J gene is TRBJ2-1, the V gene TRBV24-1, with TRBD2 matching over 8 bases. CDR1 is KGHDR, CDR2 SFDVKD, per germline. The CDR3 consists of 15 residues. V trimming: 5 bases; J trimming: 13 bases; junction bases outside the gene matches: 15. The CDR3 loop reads CATSGERGNQETQFF. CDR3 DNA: TGTGCCACCAGTGGGGAGCGGGGGAACCAAGAGACCCAGTTCTTC.

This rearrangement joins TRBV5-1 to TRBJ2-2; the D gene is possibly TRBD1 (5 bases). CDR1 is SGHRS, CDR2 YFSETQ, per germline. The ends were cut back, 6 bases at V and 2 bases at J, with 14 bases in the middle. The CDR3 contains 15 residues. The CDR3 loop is CASTDSQGNTGELFF. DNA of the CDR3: TGCGCCAGCACCGACTCCCAGGGTAACACCGGGGAGCTGTTTTTT. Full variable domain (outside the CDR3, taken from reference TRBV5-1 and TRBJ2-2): KAGVTQTPRYLIKTRGQQVTLSCSPISGHRSVSWYQQTPGQGLQFLFEYFSETQRNKGNFPGRFSGRQFSNSRSEMNVSTLELGDSALYLCASTDSQGNTGELFFGEGSRLTVL.

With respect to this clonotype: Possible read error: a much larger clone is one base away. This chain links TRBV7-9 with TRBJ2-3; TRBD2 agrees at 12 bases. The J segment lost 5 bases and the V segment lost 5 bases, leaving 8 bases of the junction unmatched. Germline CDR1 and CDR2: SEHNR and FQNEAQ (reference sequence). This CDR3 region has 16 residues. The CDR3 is CASSDKLAGGIDTQYF. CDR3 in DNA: TGTGCCAGCAGCGACAAACTAGCGGGGGGCATAGATACGCAGTATTTT.

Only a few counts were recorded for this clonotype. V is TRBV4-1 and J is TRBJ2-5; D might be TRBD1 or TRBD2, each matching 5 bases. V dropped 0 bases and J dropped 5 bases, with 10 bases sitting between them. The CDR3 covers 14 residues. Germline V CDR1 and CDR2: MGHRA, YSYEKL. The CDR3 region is CASSQEGESETQYF. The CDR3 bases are TGCGCCAGCAGCCAAGAGGGGGAGAGCGAGACCCAGTACTTC.